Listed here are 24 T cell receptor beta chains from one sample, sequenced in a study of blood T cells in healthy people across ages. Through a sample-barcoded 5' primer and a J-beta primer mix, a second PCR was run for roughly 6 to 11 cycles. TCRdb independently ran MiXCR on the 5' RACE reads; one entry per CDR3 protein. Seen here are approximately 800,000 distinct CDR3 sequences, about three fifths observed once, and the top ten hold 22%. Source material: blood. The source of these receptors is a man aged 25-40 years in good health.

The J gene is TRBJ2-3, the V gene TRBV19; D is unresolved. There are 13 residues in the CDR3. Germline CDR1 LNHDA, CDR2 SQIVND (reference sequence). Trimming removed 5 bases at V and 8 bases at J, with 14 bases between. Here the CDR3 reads CASSPDGGSTQYF. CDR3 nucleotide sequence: TGTGCCAGTAGTCCAGACGGTGGGTCTACGCAGTATTTT.

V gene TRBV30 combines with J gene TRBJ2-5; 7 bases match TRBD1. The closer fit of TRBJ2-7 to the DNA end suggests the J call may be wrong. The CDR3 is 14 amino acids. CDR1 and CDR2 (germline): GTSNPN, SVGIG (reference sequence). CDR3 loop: CACTPGTAIYEQYF. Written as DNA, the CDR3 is TGTGCTTGTACTCCCGGGACAGCAATCTACGAGCAGTACTTC.

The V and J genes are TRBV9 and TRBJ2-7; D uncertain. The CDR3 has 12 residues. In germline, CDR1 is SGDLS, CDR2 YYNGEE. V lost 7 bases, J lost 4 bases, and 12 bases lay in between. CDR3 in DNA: TGTGCCAGCGGTCGGGCCCCTTACGAGCAGTACTTC. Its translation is CASGRAPYEQYF. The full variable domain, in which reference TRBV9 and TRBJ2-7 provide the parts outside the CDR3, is DSGVTQTPKHLITATGQRVTLRCSPRSGDLSVYWYQQSLDQGLQFLIQYYNGEERAKGNILERFSAQQFPDLHSELNLSSLELGDSALYFCASGRAPYEQYFGPGTRLTVT.

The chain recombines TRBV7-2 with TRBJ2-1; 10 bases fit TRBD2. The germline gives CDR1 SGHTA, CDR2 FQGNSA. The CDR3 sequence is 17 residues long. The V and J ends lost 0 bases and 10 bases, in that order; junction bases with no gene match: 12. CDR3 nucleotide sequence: TGTGCCAGCAGCTTAGCGCGTTTAGCGGGAGGCGGGAGGGAGCAGTTCTTC. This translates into CASSLARLAGGGREQFF. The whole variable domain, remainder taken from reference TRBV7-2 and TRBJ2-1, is GAGVSQSPSNKVTEKGKDVELRCDPISGHTALYWYRQSLGQGLEFLIYFQGNSAPDKSGLPSDRFSAERTGGSVSTLTIQRTQQEDSAVYLCASSLARLAGGGREQFFGPGTRLTVL.

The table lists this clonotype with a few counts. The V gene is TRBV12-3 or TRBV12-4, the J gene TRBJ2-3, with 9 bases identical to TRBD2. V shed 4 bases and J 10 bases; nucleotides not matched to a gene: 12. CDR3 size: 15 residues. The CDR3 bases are TGTGCCAGCAGTTCAGGCGGGAGGGGTAATAAGGCGCAGTATTTT. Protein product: CASSSGGRGNKAQYF.

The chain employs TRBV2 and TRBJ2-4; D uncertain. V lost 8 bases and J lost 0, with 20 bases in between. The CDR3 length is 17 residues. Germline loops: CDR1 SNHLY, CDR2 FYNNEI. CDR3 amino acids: CASHSGFIRVAKNIQYF. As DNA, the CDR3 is TGTGCCAGCCACTCTGGATTCATAAGGGTAGCCAAAAACATTCAGTACTTC.

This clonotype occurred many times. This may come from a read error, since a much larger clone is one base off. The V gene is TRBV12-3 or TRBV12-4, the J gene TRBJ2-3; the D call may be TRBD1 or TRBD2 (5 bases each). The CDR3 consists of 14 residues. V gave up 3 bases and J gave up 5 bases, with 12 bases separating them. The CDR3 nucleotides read TGTGCCAGCAGTTTCAGAGGGACCGGAGATACGCAGTATTTT. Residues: CASSFRGTGDTQYF.

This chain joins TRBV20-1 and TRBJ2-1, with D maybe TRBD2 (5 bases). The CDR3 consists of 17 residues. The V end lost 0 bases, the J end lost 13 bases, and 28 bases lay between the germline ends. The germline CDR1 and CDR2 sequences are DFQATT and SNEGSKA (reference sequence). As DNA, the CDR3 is TGCAGTGCTAGAGATCAGTTCAGTGGAGGCAGACAAGAGACCCAGTTCTTC. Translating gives CSARDQFSGGRQETQFF.

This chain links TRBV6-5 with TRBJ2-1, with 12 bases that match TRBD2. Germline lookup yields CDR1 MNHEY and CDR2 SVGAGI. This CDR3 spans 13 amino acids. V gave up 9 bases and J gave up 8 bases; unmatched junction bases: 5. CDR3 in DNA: TGTGCCAGTCAACTAGCGGGAGGTTATGAGCAGTTCTTC. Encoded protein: CASQLAGGYEQFF.

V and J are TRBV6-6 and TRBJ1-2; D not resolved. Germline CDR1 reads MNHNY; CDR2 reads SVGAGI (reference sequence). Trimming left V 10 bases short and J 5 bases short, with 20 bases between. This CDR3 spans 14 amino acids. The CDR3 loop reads CAISPVTPPYGYTF. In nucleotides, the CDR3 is TGTGCCATCTCCCCAGTGACGCCCCCTTATGGCTACACCTTC.

This CDR3 is CASSQDLKGREQYF. CDR3 coding DNA: TGTGCCAGCAGCCAAGATCTGAAGGGTCGGGAGCAGTACTTC. This sequence joins TRBV3-1 and TRBJ2-7; D gene unclear. Trimming pared 0 bases from V and 7 bases from J, leaving 13 bases between. Germline lookup yields CDR1 LGHDT and CDR2 YNNKEL (reference sequence). The CDR3 has 14 amino acids.

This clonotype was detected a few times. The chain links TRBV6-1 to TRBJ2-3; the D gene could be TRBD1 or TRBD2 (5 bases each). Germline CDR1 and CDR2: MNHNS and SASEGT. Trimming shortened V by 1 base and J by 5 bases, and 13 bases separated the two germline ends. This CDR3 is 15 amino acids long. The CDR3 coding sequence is TGTGCCAGCAGTGAAGAAAGTGGGGGAAAAGATACGCAGTATTTT. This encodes CASSEESGGKDTQYF.

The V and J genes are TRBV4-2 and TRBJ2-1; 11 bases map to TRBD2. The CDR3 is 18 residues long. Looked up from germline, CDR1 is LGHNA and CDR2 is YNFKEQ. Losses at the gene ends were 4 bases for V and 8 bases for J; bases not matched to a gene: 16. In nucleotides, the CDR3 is TGTGCCAGCAGCCTCGGACTAGCGGGCGGCCCGTCGTTGGATGAGCAGTTCTTC. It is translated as CASSLGLAGGPSLDEQFF.

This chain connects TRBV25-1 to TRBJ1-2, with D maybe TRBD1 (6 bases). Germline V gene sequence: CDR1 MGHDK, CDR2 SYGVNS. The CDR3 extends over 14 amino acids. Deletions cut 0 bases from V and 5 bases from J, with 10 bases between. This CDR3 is CASSEYGQIYGYTF. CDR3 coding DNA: TGTGCCAGCAGTGAATATGGACAGATTTATGGCTACACCTTC.

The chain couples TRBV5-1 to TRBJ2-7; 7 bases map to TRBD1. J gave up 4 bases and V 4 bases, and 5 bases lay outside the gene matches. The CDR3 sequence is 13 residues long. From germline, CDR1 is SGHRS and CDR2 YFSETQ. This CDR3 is CASSGMTGYEQYF. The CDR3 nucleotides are TGCGCCAGCAGCGGGATGACAGGGTACGAGCAGTACTTC. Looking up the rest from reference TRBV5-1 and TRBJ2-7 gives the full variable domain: KAGVTQTPRYLIKTRGQQVTLSCSPISGHRSVSWYQQTPGQGLQFLFEYFSETQRNKGNFPGRFSGRQFSNSRSEMNVSTLELGDSALYLCASSGMTGYEQYFGPGTRLTVT.

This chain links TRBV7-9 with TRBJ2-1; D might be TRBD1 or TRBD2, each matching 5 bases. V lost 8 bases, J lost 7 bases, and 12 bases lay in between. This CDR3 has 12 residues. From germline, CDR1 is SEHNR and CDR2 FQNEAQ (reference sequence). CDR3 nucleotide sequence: TGTGCCAGCCGTGGGACCCCGAATGAGCAGTTCTTC. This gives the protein CASRGTPNEQFF.

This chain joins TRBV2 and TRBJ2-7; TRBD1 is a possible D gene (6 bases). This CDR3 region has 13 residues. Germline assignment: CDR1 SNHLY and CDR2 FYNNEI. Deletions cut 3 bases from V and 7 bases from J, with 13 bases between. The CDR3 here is CASSEQPGQEQYF. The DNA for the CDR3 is TGTGCCAGCAGTGAGCAGCCTGGACAGGAGCAGTACTTC.

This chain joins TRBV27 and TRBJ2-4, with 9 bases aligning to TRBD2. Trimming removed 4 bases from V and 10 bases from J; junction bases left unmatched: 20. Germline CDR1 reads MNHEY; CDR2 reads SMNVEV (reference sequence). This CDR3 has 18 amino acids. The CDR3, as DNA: TGTGCCAGCAGTTCGGCGCGTCGGCTAGCGGGGACGTCAGGGATTCAGTACTTC. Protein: CASSSARRLAGTSGIQYF.

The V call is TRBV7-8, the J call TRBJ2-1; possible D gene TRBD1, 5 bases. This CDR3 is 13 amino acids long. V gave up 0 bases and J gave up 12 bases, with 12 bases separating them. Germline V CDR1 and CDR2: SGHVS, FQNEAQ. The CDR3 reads CASSLASGPSQFF. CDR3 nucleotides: TGTGCCAGCAGCTTAGCGTCAGGGCCTTCGCAGTTCTTC.

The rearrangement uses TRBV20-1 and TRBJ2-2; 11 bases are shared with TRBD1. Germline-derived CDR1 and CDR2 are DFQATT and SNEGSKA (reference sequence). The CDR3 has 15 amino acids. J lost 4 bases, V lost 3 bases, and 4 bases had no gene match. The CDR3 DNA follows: TGCAGTGCTAGCTCCGGGACAGGGGGCACCGGGGAGCTGTTTTTT. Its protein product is CSASSGTGGTGELFF.

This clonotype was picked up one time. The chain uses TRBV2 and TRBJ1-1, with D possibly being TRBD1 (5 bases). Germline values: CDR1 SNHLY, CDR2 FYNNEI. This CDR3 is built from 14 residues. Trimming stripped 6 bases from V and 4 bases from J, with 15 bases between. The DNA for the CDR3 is TGTGCCAGCAGCCACGAGACAGTGGTCACTGAAGCTTTCTTT. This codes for CASSHETVVTEAFF.

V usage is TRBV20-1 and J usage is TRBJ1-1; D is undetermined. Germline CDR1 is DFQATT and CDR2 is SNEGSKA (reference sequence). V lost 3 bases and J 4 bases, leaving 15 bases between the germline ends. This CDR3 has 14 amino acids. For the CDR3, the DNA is TGCAGTGCTAGTTTCGGCAATACACTCACTGAAGCTTTCTTT. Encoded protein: CSASFGNTLTEAFF.

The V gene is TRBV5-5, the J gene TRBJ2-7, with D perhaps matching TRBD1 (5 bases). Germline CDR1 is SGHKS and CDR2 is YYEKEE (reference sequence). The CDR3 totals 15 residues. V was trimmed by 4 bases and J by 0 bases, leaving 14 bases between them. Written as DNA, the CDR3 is TGTGCCAGCAGCGAAGTTCCGACAGCCTCCTACGAGCAGTACTTC. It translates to CASSEVPTASYEQYF. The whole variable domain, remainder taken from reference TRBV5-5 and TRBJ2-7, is DAGVTQSPTHLIKTRGQQVTLRCSPISGHKSVSWYQQVLGQGPQFIFQYYEKEERGRGNFPDRFSARQFPNYSSELNVNALLLGDSALYLCASSEVPTASYEQYFGPGTRLTVT.

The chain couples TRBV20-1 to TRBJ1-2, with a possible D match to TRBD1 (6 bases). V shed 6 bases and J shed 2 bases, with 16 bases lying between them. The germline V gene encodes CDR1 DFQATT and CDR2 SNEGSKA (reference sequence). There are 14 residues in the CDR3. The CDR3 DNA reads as TGCAGTGCCCGGCGCCAGGACAGAAACTATGGCTACACCTTC. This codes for CSARRQDRNYGYTF.